The TCR beta chain described here comes from a study of regulatory and conventional T cells in RAG deficiency. Worth noting for this clone: Its matching antigen is unknown.

Blood CD4+ CD25-low CD127-high conventional T cells supplied the genomic DNA template. Produced via immunoSEQ multiplex PCR; TCRdb's table is partial and in-frame only. Here the sample spans approximately 30,000 clones, 90% to 97% being singletons. Study-wide points: Shannon entropy fell and Simpson indices rose in RAG-deficient patients. Sorted Omenn CD25-high CD127-low cells may not be bona fide Tregs.

CDR1 and CDR2 from the germline V gene are SGHRS and YFSETQ. The CDR3 has 15 residues. J lost 7 bases, V lost 2 bases, and 8 bases had no gene match. Another study also made use of these data, one on regulatory T cells. In that study: Primers: 52 TRBV forward and 13 TRBJ reverse. Patient repertoires had restricted TRB V-J pairs and skewed V and J usage, most in Tregs.

This sequence was found in a human donor in good health. The rearrangement joins TRBV5-1 to TRBJ2-2; TRBD2 aligns across 7 bases. The sequencing sample was made of CD25- CD4+ T cells sorted from blood. The CDR3 reads CASSLPSGYNGELFF. DNA for the CDR3: TGCGCCAGCAGCTTACCTAGCGGATATAACGGGGAGCTGTTTTTT.